The 8 T cell receptor beta chains presented below share a single source sample, sequenced in a study of blood T cell repertoires in COVID-19. TCRdb keeps only in-frame clones here, not all; method: immunoSEQ multiplex PCR. The sample carries almost 30,000 clones, about nine tenths recorded once. Source material: peripheral blood. All receptors come from a human donor in a cohort sampled during active COVID-19.

CDR3 sequence: CASSRTGTNEKLFF. The CDR3 DNA is TGTGCCAGCAGCCGGACAGGGACTAATGAAAAACTGTTTTTT. The rearrangement joins TRBV7-6 to TRBJ1-4, with 8 bases aligning to TRBD1. The CDR3 has 14 amino acids. Losses at the gene ends were 5 bases for V and 2 bases for J; bases not matched to a gene: 1. Germline V gene lookup returns CDR1 SGHVS and CDR2 FNYEAQ.

The chain has TRBV7-2 and TRBJ2-2; 10 positions agree with TRBD2. Germline lookup yields CDR1 SGHTA and CDR2 FQGNSA. V lost 4 bases and J lost 7; bases outside the gene matches: 9. CDR3 length: 16 residues. CDR3 region: CASSSLTSGAGGELFF. CDR3 nucleotides: TGTGCCAGCAGCTCCCTCACTAGCGGGGCTGGCGGGGAGCTGTTTTTT.

This clone appeared a single time. The CDR3 bases are TGTGCCAGCAGTGAAACTAGGGAGCTGTTTTTT. Translation gives CASSETRELFF. The chain uses TRBV6-1 and TRBJ2-2, with unresolved D. This CDR3 contains 11 residues. Trimming shortened V by 2 bases and J by 9 bases, and 4 bases separated the two germline ends. The V gene's germline CDR1 is MNHNS and CDR2 SASEGT.

The rearrangement links TRBV9 to TRBJ2-5; 11 bases map to TRBD2. Germline values: CDR1 SGDLS, CDR2 YYNGEE. V lost 0 bases to trimming and J lost 2 bases; unmatched junction nucleotides: 3. The CDR3 has 16 residues. The CDR3 DNA is TGTGCCAGCAGCGTAGGACTAGCGGGAATACAAGAGACCCAGTACTTC. Translation gives CASSVGLAGIQETQYF.

The chain combines TRBV4-3 with TRBJ1-1, with 7 bases that match TRBD1. Germline V gene data show CDR1 as LGHNA and CDR2 as YSLEER. CDR3 size: 15 residues. Trimming cost V 2 bases and J 2 bases; bases outside gene matches: 5. The CDR3 nucleotides are TGCGCCAGCAGCCAAAACAGGGGCGCCAACACTGAAGCTTTCTTT. Its translation: CASSQNRGANTEAFF.

The chain is built from TRBV28 and TRBJ2-2, with 7 nucleotides matching TRBD1. V dropped 8 bases and J dropped 3; count of bases not matched to a gene: 9. Germline CDR1 MDHEN, CDR2 SYDVKM. There are 15 residues in the CDR3. CDR3 amino acids: CASRRPDRYTGELFF. For the CDR3, the DNA is TGTGCCAGCCGCCGACCGGACAGGTACACCGGGGAGCTGTTTTTT. Supplemented by reference TRBV28 and TRBJ2-2, the full variable domain reads DVKVTQSSRYLVKRTGEKVFLECVQDMDHENMFWYRQDPGLGLRLIYFSYDVKMKEKGDIPEGYSVSREKKERFSLILESASTNQTSMYLCASRRPDRYTGELFFGEGSRLTVL.

In this sample, this clone turned up once. This chain uses TRBV15 with TRBJ1-2; D uncertain. This CDR3 contains 13 residues. In germline, CDR1 is LNHNV, CDR2 YYDKDF (reference sequence). V shed 0 bases and J shed 6 bases, with 8 bases lying between them. The CDR3 DNA reads TGTGCCACCAGCAGAGAGTCTATCAATGGCTACACCTTC. Amino acids: CATSRESINGYTF.

This rearrangement joins TRBV6-6 to TRBJ1-2; D might be TRBD1 (6 bases). Trimming left V 6 bases short and J 8 bases short, with 25 bases between. Germline-derived CDR1 and CDR2 are MNHNY and SVGAGI (reference sequence). This CDR3 spans 16 amino acids. The CDR3 loop is CASRIGQTPSGGGYTF. Here the CDR3 DNA reads TGTGCCAGCAGAATAGGACAGACCCCATCGGGAGGGGGCTACACCTTC.